These 13 T cell receptor beta chains were sequenced from one sample in a study of STAT5B mutations in CD4+ large granular lymphocyte leukemia. Produced via immunoSEQ multiplex PCR; TCRdb's table is partial and in-frame only. The sample includes fewer than 35,000 clones, around 71% of them seen just once. The sequencing sample was made of CD4+ T cells from blood buffy coats. These receptors all come from a human donor in good health.

This clone was counted between two and nine times. The chain employs TRBV18 and TRBJ2-3; 7 bases are a match to TRBD2. The CDR3 has 14 residues. Germline CDR1 reads KGHSH; CDR2 reads LQKENI. J was trimmed by 4 bases and V by 3 bases; bases with no gene match: 4. DNA for the CDR3: TGTGCCAGCTCACCGGGGGGAGGGTCAGATACGCAGTATTTT. It specifies CASSPGGGSDTQYF.

This clone has only one observation. CDR3: CASYGGSYEQYF. The CDR3, as DNA: TGTGCCAGCTACGGAGGTTCCTACGAGCAGTACTTC. This chain joins TRBV6-5 and TRBJ2-7; tentative D call: TRBD2 (5 bases). Looked up from germline, CDR1 is MNHEY and CDR2 is SVGAGI. V was clipped by 8 bases and J by 1 base, with 9 bases between them. The length of the CDR3 is 12 residues.

This clone was seen a few times. This chain connects TRBV6-1 to TRBJ1-6; tentative D call: TRBD1 (5 bases). Per germline, CDR1 MNHNS and CDR2 SASEGT. V was cut by 4 bases and J by 9 bases, with 13 bases left in between. The CDR3 has 14 amino acids. The CDR3 bases are TGTGCCAGCAGTGCCCTGGGGGTAGTTTCACCCCTCCACTTT. As protein: CASSALGVVSPLHF.

This sequence joins TRBV6-5 and TRBJ1-1; TRBD1 is a possible D gene (6 bases). The germline gives CDR1 MNHEY, CDR2 SVGAGI. The CDR3 has 13 amino acids. V lost 6 bases to trimming and J lost 6 bases, with 14 bases between them. CDR3 nucleotides: TGTGCCAGCAGGATTAAGGGGGTGGCTGAAGCTTTCTTT. Its translation is CASRIKGVAEAFF.

This rearrangement joins TRBV5-6 to TRBJ2-3; 9 nucleotides match TRBD2. V shed 3 bases and J 2 bases; nucleotides not matched to a gene: 13. Germline-derived CDR1 and CDR2 are SGHDT and YYEEEE. This CDR3 contains 18 residues. This CDR3 reads CASSSITLASGNTDTQYF. The CDR3 nucleotides read TGTGCCAGCAGCTCCATTACCTTGGCTAGCGGGAACACAGATACGCAGTATTTT.

The CDR3 is CASNKEGLAGDTQYF. CDR3 coding DNA: TGTGCCAGTAACAAAGAGGGACTAGCAGGAGATACGCAGTATTTT. This chain joins TRBV2 and TRBJ2-3; 9 bases agree with TRBD2. Losses at the gene ends were 9 bases for V and 5 bases for J; bases not matched to a gene: 12. There are 15 residues in the CDR3. Germline assignment: CDR1 SNHLY and CDR2 FYNNEI.

Only one count was recorded for this clone. The J gene is TRBJ2-2, the V gene TRBV7-2; D not resolved. The CDR3 covers 13 residues. Germline CDR1 SGHTA, CDR2 FQGNSA. The V gene lost 3 bases and the J gene lost 2 bases, with 4 bases spanning the gap. The DNA for the CDR3 is TGTGCCAGCAGCTTTAGAAACACCGGGGAGCTGTTTTTT. Protein sequence: CASSFRNTGELFF. The entire variable domain, with the rest obtained from reference TRBV7-2 and TRBJ2-2, is as follows: GAGVSQSPSNKVTEKGKDVELRCDPISGHTALYWYRQSLGQGLEFLIYFQGNSAPDKSGLPSDRFSAERTGGSVSTLTIQRTQQEDSAVYLCASSFRNTGELFFGEGSRLTVL.

CDR3: CAWTRMLGTQYF. The CDR3 bases are TGTGCCTGGACCCGTATGTTGGGGACGCAGTATTTT. The rearrangement joins TRBV30 to TRBJ2-3, with no clear D. The CDR3 spans 12 residues. Germline V CDR1 and CDR2: GTSNPN, SVGIG (reference sequence). V was shortened by 4 bases and J by 9 bases, with 14 bases between the two germline ends.

J is TRBJ1-1 and V is TRBV28; D unclear. Germline CDR1 MDHEN, CDR2 SYDVKM. The CDR3 totals 15 residues. Trimming pared 5 bases from V and 6 bases from J, leaving 19 bases between. The CDR3 here is CASSPARTWSAEAFF. The DNA of the CDR3 is TGTGCCAGCAGTCCGGCAAGGACCTGGTCTGCTGAAGCTTTCTTT.

J is TRBJ1-6 and V is TRBV9, with D unresolved. V was clipped by 3 bases and J by 8 bases, with 12 bases between them. Germline lookup yields CDR1 SGDLS and CDR2 YYNGEE. CDR3 length: 14 amino acids. CDR3 sequence: CASSAQAADSPLHF. DNA for the CDR3: TGTGCCAGCAGCGCCCAGGCAGCGGATTCACCCCTCCACTTT.

This clone turned up a few times. This chain joins TRBV6-1 and TRBJ1-6, with unresolved D. CDR3 length equals 13 residues. The V end lost 8 bases, the J end lost 13 bases, and 18 bases lay between the germline ends. From germline, CDR1 is MNHNS and CDR2 SASEGT. Here the CDR3 DNA reads TGTGCCAGCGAAGAGAACTCCACTCCTCCCCTCCACTTT. It is translated as CASEENSTPPLHF.

The chain uses TRBV30 and TRBJ2-7; TRBD1 is a possible D gene (6 bases). The V gene lost 0 bases and the J gene lost 5 bases, with 17 bases spanning the gap. Germline lookup yields CDR1 GTSNPN and CDR2 SVGIG (reference sequence). The CDR3 spans 15 residues. CDR3 in amino acids: CAWSVLWGLHNEQYF. For the CDR3, the DNA is TGTGCCTGGAGTGTACTGTGGGGGCTTCATAACGAGCAGTACTTC.

The chain links TRBV9 to TRBJ2-1; no reliable D call. The CDR3 is made up of 15 amino acids. Germline V CDR1 and CDR2: SGDLS, YYNGEE. Trimming pared 0 bases from V and 0 bases from J, leaving 7 bases between. CDR3 region: CASSVVPLSYNEQFF. The CDR3 DNA follows: TGTGCCAGCAGCGTAGTTCCTCTCTCCTACAATGAGCAGTTCTTC.